This T cell receptor beta chain is from a study of spatial heterogeneity in lung cancer. Points from the study as a whole: It was found that expanded intratumoral alpha and beta TCR counts tracked tumor mutation counts.

Germline CDR1 is MNHEY and CDR2 is SMNVEV (reference sequence). The CDR3 covers 18 residues. V lost 6 bases and J lost 2; bases outside the gene matches: 12. TCRdb analysed the 5' RACE reads with MiXCR anew, one entry per CDR3 protein. The table shows thousands of distinct CDR3 sequences, with about 49% occurring only once. Indicated time point: sample taken at primary tumor resection. The input material, whole RNA from tumor, nontumor lung or frozen PBMC, was sequenced unsorted. Comment on this clonotype: Its target is unknown.

The receptor was isolated from a male donor with early-stage non-small cell lung cancer. Sample: lung tumor tissue, taken at surgery. The rearrangement uses TRBV27 and TRBJ2-3; 12 bases are shared with TRBD2. The CDR3 region is CASSQGLAGYLLTDTQYF. CDR3 in DNA: TGTGCCAGCAGCCAAGGACTAGCGGGGTATCTACTCACAGATACGCAGTATTTT.